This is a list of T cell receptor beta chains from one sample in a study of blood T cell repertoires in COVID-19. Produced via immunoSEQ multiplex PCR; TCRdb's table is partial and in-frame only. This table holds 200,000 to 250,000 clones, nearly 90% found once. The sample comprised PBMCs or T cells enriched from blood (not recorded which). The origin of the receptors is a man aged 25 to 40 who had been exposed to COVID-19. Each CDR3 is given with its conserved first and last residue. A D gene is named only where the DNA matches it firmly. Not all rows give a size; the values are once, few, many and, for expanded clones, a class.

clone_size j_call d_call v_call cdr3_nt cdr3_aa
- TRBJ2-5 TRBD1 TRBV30 TGTGCCTGGAGTGTTCTGGGACAGGGCCAAGAGACCCAGTACTTC CAWSVLGQGQETQYF
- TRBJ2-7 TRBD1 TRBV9 TGTGCCAGCAGCGGGGAAACCACAGGGGGCGCCCCCTACGAGCAGTACTTC CASSGETTGGAPYEQYF
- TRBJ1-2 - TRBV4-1 TGCGCCAGCAGCCAAGATTTGGGAGGGGCTAACTATGGCTACACCTTC CASSQDLGGANYGYTF
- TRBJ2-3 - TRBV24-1 TGTGCCACCAGTGGGGGCGGTACAGATACGCAGTATTTT CATSGGGTDTQYF
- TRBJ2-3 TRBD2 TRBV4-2 TGTGCCAGCAGCCAAGAGTTCGGGGGGGCCACAGATACGCAGTATTTT CASSQEFGGATDTQYF
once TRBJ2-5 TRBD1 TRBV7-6 TGTGCCAGCAGCACCCGGGACAGGGAGACCCAGTACTTC CASSTRDRETQYF
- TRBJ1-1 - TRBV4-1 TGCGCCAGCAGCCAAGTTTCGCAGATCATGAACACTGAAGCTTTCTTT CASSQVSQIMNTEAFF
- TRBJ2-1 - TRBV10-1 TGCGCCAGCAGTGAAGTGGTAGTCCAATCTAGCTCCTACAATGAGCAGTTCTTC CASSEVVVQSSSYNEQFF
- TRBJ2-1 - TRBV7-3 TGTGCCAGCAGTCCCACGGGGTTTGAGCAGTTCTTC CASSPTGFEQFF
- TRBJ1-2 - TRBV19 TGTGCCAGTAGTATTGGGGAGGGCTATGGCTACACCTTC CASSIGEGYGYTF
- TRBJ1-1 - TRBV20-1 TGCAGTGCTAGTTCCGTAAGGGGCGCCGTAGCTTTCTTT CSASSVRGAVAFF
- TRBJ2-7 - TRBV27 TGTGCCAGCAGTTTATGGGACACTACCTACGAGCAGTACTTC CASSLWDTTYEQYF
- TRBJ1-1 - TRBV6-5 TGTGCCAGCAGTTCCCTCGGAGGGGTTAACACTGAAGCTTTCTTT CASSSLGGVNTEAFF
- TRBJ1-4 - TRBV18 TGTGCCAGCTCACCACCGGGGGCCCTTGATGAAAAACTGTTTTTT CASSPPGALDEKLFF
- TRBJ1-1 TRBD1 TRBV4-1 TGCGCCAGCAGAGGACAGGGATCCATCACTGAAGCTTTCTTT CASRGQGSITEAFF
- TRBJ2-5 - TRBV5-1 TGCGCCAGCAGCCCGCAGGGACACAAACAACAAGAGACCCAGTACTTC CASSPQGHKQQETQYF
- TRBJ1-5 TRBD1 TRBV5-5 TGTGCCAGCAGCTGGGGGACAGGGGATCAGCCCCAGCATTTT CASSWGTGDQPQHF
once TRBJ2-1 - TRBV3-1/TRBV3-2 TGTGCCAGCAGCCAAATCGGGGAATACTACAATGAGCAGTTCTTC CASSQIGEYYNEQFF
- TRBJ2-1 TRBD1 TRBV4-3 TGCGCCAGCAGCCAAGGGACAGGGAGACACAATGAGCAGTTCTTC CASSQGTGRHNEQFF
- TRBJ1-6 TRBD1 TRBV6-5 TGTGCCAGCAGTACCGACAGGGGGGAGAATTCACCCCTCCACTTT CASSTDRGENSPLHF
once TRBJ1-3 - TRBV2 TGTGCCAGCAGCCCCTTTCCTAGCTCTGGAAACACCATATATTTT CASSPFPSSGNTIYF
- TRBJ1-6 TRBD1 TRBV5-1 TGCGCCAGCAGCTGGGGGACAGGGAAGAATTCACCCCTCCACTTT CASSWGTGKNSPLHF
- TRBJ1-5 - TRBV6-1 TGTGCCAGCAGTGAAGGTAAGGGGTATTGGAATCAGCCCCAGCATTTT CASSEGKGYWNQPQHF
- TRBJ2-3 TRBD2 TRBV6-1 TGTGCCAGCAGTGAAAGCCCGCTCCGGCGGGGGGGCACAGATACGCAGTATTTT CASSESPLRRGGTDTQYF